This note documents a single T cell receptor beta chain sequence. This record comes from a study of identical twins. This CDR3 is built from 12 residues. The V gene lost 3 bases and the J gene lost 4 bases, with 6 bases spanning the gap. A template switching step contributed a universal primer site, while unique molecular identifiers were present in the cDNA. TCRdb redid the calling of the 5' RACE reads with MiXCR, one entry per CDR3 protein. The data show some 500,000 distinct CDR3 sequences, with over 11% seen just once and approximately 0.9% held by the top ten. These data were also filed under a second study, of yellow fever vaccine responses in identical twins. This second report adds: Twins' vaccine T cell response reportedly seemed partly convergent, partly personalized.

The receptor's source is a woman aged 18-29 years in good health. Material for sequencing was CD4+ T cells sorted from blood. V is TRBV12-3 or TRBV12-4 and J is TRBJ1-2; D call uncertain. The DNA for the CDR3 is TGTGCCAGCAGTTTTCAAGGCTATGGCTACACCTTC. Encoded protein: CASSFQGYGYTF.